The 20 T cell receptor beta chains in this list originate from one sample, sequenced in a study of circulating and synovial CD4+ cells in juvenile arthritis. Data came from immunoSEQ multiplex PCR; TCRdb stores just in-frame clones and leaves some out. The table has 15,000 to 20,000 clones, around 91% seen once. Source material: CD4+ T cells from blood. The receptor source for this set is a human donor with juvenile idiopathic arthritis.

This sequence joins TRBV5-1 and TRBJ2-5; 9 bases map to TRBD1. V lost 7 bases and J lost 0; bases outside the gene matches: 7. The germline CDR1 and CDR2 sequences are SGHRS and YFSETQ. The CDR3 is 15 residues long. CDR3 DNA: TGCGCCAGCCGACGGACAGGGGCATACCAAGAGACCCAGTACTTC. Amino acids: CASRRTGAYQETQYF.

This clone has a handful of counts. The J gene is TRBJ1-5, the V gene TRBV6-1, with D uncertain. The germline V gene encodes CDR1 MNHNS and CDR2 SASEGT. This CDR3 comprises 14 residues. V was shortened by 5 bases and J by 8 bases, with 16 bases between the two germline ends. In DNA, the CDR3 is TGTGCCAGCAGTCGGTCCCCCATAATTGAGCCCCAGCATTTT. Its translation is CASSRSPIIEPQHF.

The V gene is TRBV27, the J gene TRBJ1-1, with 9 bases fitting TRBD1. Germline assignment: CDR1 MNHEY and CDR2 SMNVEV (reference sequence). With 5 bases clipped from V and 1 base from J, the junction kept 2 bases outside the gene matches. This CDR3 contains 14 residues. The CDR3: CASSKGQGNTEAFF. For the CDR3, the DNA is TGTGCCAGCAGTAAGGGACAGGGGAACACTGAAGCTTTCTTT.

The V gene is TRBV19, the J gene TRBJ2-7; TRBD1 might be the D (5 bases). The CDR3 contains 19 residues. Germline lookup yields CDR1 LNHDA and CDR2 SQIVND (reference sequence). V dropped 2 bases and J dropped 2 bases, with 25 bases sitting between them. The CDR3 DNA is TGTGCCAGTAGTATAAAAGGGATGGTGTGGGCAGGGTTTGCCTACGAGCAGTACTTC. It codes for CASSIKGMVWAGFAYEQYF.

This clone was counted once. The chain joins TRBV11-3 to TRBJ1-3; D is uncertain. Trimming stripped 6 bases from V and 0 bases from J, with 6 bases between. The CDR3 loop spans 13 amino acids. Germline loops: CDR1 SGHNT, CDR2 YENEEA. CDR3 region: CASSRVSGNTIYF. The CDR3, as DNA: TGTGCCAGCAGTCGGGTCTCTGGAAACACCATATATTTT.

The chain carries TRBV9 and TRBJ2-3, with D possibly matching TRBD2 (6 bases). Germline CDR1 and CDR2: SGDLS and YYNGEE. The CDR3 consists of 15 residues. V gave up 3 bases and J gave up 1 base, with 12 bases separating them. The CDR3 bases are TGTGCCAGCAGCGCCCTCGGGAGCGGCACAGATACGCAGTATTTT. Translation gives CASSALGSGTDTQYF.

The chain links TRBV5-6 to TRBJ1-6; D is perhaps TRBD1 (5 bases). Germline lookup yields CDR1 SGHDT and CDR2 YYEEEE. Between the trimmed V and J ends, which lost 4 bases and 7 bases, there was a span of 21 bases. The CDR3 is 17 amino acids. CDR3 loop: CASSPRGRVISNSPLHF. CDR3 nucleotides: TGTGCCAGCAGCCCCCGAGGCAGGGTCATCTCGAATTCACCCCTCCACTTT.

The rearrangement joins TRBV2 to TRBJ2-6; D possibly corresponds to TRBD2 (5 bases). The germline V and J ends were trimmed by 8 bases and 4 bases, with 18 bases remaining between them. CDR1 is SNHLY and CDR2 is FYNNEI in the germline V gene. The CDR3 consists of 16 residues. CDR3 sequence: CASLAGDPVGANVLTF. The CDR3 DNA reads TGTGCCAGCCTCGCCGGGGATCCGGTAGGGGCCAACGTCCTGACTTTC.

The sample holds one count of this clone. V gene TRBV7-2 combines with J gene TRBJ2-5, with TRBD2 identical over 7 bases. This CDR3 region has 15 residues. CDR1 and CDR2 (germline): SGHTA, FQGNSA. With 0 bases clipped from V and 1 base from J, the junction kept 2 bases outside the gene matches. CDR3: CASSLARGTQETQYF. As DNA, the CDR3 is TGTGCCAGCAGCTTAGCGCGGGGGACCCAAGAGACCCAGTACTTC.

This CDR3 is CASSSLAEERGTQYF. CDR3 DNA: TGTGCCAGCAGCAGCCTAGCGGAGGAGAGGGGGACCCAGTACTTC. The J gene is TRBJ2-5, the V gene TRBV11-1; 7 nucleotides align to TRBD2. CDR3 size: 15 residues. Looked up from germline, CDR1 is SGHAT and CDR2 is FQDESV (reference sequence). The J segment lost 7 bases and the V segment lost 5 bases, leaving 13 bases of the junction unmatched.

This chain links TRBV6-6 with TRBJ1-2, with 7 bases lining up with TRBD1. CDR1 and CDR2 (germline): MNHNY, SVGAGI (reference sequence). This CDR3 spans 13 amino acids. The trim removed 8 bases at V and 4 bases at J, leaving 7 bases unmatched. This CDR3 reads CASSRDRSYGYTF. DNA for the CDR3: TGTGCCAGCTCTAGGGACAGATCCTATGGCTACACCTTC.

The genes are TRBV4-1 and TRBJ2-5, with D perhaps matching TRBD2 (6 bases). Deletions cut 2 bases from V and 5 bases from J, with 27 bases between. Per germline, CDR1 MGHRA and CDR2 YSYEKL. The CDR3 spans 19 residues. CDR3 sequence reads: CASSQWIGRYDMEGETQYF. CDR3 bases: TGCGCCAGCAGCCAATGGATTGGGCGTTACGATATGGAGGGGGAGACCCAGTACTTC.

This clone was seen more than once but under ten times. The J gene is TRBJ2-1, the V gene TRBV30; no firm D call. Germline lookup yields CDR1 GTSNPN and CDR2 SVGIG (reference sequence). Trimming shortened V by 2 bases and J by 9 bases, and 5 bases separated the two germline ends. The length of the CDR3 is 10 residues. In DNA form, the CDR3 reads TGTGCCTGGAGTATCGGTGAGCAGTTCTTC. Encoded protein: CAWSIGEQFF.

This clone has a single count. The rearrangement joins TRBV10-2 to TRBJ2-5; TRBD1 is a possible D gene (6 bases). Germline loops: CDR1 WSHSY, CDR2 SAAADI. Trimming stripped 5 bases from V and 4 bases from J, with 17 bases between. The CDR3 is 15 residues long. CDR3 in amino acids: CASSKFQGIVETQYF. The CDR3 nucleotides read TGCGCCAGCAGTAAATTTCAGGGGATTGTAGAGACCCAGTACTTC.

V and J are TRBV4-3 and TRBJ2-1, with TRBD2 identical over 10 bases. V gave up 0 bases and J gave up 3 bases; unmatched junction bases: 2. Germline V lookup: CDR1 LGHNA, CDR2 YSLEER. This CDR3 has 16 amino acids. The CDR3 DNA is TGCGCCAGCAGCCAAGATAGCGGGGGGATCTACAATGAGCAGTTCTTC. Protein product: CASSQDSGGIYNEQFF.

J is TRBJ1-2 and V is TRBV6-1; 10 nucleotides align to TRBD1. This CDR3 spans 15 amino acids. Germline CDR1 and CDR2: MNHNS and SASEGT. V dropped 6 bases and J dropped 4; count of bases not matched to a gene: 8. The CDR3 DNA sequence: TGTGCCAGCAGCAGTGGGACAGGGGCCGGCTATGGCTACACCTTC. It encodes CASSSGTGAGYGYTF.

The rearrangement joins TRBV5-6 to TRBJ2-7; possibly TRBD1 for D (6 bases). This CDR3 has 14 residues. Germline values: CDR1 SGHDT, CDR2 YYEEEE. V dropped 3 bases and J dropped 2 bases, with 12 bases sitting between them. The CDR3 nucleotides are TGTGCCAGCAGCTGGGGGCAGGGACCCTACGAGCAGTACTTC. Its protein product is CASSWGQGPYEQYF.

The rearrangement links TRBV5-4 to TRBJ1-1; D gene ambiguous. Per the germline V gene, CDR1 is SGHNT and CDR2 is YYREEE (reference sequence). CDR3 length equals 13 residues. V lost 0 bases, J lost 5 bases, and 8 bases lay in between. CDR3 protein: CASSLGGRTEAFF. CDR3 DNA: TGTGCCAGCAGCTTGGGCGGGAGGACTGAAGCTTTCTTT.

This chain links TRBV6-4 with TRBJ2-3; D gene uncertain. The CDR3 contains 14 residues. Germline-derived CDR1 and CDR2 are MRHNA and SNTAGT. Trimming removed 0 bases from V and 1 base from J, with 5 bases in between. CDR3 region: CASSDSRGTDTQYF. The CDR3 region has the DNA TGTGCCAGCAGTGACTCCCGTGGCACAGATACGCAGTATTTT.

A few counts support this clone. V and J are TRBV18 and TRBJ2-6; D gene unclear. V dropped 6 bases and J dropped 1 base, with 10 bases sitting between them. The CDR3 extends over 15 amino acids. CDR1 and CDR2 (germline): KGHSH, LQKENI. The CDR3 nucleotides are TGTGCCAGCTCCGCCTTGAGGTCTGGGGCCAACGTCCTGACTTTC. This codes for CASSALRSGANVLTF.